Ten or more counts support the clone carrying this TCR beta chain. Its antigen is not identified. Sample barcodes and UMIs were carried by the TCR alpha and TCR beta cDNA libraries that 5'RACE generated with constant-segment primers. TCRdb re-analysed the 5' RACE reads in MiXCR, keeping a single row per CDR3 protein. Among about 14,000 distinct CDR3 sequences listed, about 20% were seen once. This sample was included in a study of T-cell memory formation after mild COVID-19. Study observations and caveats: CD4+ contracting clones were found mainly in CM and EM, and CD8+ ones in EMRA. What remained unconfirmed was the SARS-CoV-2 specificity of second-wave clones peaking on day 37.

The CDR3 has 16 amino acids. V was clipped by 6 bases and J by 2 bases, with 14 bases between them. Sequenced: PBMCs or a T cell subset sorted from them (not recorded which). V and J are TRBV23-1 and TRBJ1-6; D uncertain. TRBV23-1 is an ORF, with its function uncertain. This TCR was recovered from an adult woman who had mild COVID-19 (a few samples of this study predate the infection). Cell type and time point are not known. DNA of the CDR3: TGCGCCAGCAGCCAGCCCGATCGGCCCTATAATTCACCCCTCCACTTT. This codes for CASSQPDRPYNSPLHF.